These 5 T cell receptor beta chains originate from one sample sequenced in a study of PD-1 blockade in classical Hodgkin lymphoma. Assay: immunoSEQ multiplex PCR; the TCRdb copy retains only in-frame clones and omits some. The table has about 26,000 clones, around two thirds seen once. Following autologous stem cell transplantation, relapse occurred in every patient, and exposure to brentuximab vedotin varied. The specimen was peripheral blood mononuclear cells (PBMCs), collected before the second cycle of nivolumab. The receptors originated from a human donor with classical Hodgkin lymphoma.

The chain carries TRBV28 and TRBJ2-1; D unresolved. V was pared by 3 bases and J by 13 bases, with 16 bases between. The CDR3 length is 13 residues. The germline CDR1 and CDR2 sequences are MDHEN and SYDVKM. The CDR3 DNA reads TGTGCCAGCAGTTTGCTGAATCTCCGTTTTCAGTTCTTC. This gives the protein CASSLLNLRFQFF.

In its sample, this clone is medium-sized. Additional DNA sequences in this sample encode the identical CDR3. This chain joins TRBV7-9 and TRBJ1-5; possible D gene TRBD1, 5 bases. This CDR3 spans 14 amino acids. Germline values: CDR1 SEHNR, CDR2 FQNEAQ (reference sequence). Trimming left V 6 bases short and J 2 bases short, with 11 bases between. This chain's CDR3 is CASSRGDGNQPQHF. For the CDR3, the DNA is TGTGCCAGCAGTAGGGGAGATGGCAATCAGCCCCAGCATTTT.

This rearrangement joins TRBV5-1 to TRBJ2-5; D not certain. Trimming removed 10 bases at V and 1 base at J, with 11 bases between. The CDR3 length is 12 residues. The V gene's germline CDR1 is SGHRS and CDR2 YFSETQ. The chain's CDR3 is CASSELQETQYF. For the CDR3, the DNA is TGCGCCTCCTCGGAACTCCAAGAGACCCAGTACTTC.

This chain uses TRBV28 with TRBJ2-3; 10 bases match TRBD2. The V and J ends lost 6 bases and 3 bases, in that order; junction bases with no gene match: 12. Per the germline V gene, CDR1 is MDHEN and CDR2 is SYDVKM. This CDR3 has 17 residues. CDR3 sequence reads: CASRAPGGSGRTDTQYF. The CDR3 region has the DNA TGTGCCAGCAGAGCCCCCGGGGGTAGCGGGAGGACAGATACGCAGTATTTT.

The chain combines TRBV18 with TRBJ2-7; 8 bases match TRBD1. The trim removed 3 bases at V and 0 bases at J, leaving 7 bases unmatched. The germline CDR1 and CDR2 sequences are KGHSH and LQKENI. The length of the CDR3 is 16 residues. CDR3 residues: CASSPNRGITSYEQYF. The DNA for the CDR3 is TGTGCCAGCTCACCCAACAGGGGGATCACCTCCTACGAGCAGTACTTC.